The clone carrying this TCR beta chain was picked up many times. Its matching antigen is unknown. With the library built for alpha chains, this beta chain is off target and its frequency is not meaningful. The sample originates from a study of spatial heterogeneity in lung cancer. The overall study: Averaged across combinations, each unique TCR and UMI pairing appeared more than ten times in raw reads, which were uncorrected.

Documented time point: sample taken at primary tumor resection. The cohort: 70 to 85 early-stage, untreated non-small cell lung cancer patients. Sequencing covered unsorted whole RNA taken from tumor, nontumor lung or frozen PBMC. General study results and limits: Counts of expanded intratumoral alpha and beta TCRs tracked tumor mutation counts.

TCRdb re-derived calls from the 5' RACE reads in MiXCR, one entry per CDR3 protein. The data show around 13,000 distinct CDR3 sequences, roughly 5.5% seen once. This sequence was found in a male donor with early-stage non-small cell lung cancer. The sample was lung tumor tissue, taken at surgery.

The CDR3 reads CASSYAIRYNSPLHF. CDR3 sequence (DNA): TGTGCCAGCAGTTACGCAATTCGCTATAATTCACCCCTCCACTTT. This chain uses TRBV6-5 with TRBJ1-6, with D unresolved. V was trimmed by 2 bases and J by 3 bases, leaving 8 bases between them. There are 15 residues in the CDR3. The V gene's germline CDR1 is MNHEY and CDR2 SVGAGI.